Reported below is one T cell receptor (beta chain). Its antigen is undetermined. Trimming took 2 bases from V and 0 from J; bases not matched to a gene: 0. This CDR3 comprises 17 residues. The germline CDR1 and CDR2 sequences are MRHNA and SNTAGT. This sample was included in a study of PD-1 blockade in mismatch repair-deficient tumors. Study-wide context: Patients had approximately 11 mismatch repair-deficient cancer types and were previously treated and progressing. Study-level findings and limits: Tumor-resident clones, often absent from pretreatment blood, expanded after pembrolizumab and then contracted.

The protocol was immunoSEQ multiplex PCR, while the TCRdb copy is restricted to in-frame clones and leaves out a portion. The sample holds about 22,000 clones, 84% seen once. The chain combines TRBV6-4 with TRBJ2-6; TRBD2 agrees at 11 bases. This TCR derives from an adult with mismatch repair-deficient cancer. The sample consisted of peripheral blood, taken 2 weeks after starting pembrolizumab. The DNA of the CDR3 is TGTGCCAGCAGTGACGGGACTAGCGGCTCTGGGGCCAACGTCCTGACTTTC. This translates into CASSDGTSGSGANVLTF.